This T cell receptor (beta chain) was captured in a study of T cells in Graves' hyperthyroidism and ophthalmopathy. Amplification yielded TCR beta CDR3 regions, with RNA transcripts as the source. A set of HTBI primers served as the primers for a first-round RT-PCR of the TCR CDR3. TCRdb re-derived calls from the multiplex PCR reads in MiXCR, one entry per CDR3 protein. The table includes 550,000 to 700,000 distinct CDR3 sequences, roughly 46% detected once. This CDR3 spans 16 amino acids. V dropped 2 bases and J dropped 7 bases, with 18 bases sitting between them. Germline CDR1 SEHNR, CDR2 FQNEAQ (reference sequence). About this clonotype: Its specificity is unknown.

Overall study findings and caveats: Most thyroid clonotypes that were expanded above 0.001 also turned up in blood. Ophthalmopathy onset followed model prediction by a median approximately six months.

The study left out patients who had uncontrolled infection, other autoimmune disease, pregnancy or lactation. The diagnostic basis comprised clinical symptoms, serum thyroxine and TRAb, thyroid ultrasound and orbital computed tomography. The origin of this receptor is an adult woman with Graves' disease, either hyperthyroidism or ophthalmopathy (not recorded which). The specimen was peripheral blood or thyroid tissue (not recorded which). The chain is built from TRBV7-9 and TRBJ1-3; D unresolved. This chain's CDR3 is CASSLWVGEGPNTIYF. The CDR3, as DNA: TGTGCCAGCAGCTTATGGGTCGGTGAAGGTCCGAACACCATATATTTT.